These 24 T cell receptor beta chains came from one sample sequenced in a study of shared clonotypes between healthy human individuals. Repertoires were generated with immunoSEQ multiplex PCR, while TCRdb's copy carries only in-frame clones and drops some. The table records millions of clones, 85% to 95% of them present only once. The specimen was naive CD4+ T cells sorted from blood. Regarding subset: CD45RA+ positively selected. The receptors were sampled from a man aged 18 to 29 in good health.

The chain couples TRBV7-9 to TRBJ1-3; the D is unclear. Germline CDR1 is SEHNR and CDR2 is FQNEAQ (reference sequence). The length of the CDR3 is 16 residues. Trimming removed 6 bases from V and 0 bases from J, with 15 bases in between. The CDR3 coding sequence is TGTGCCAGCAGTCCACTCGGTCGAAACTCTGGAAACACCATATATTTT. This encodes CASSPLGRNSGNTIYF.

This chain links TRBV10-3 with TRBJ2-1; D uncertain. Looked up from germline, CDR1 is ENHRY and CDR2 is SYGVKD. This CDR3 has 12 amino acids. V was clipped by 2 bases and J by 12 bases, with 11 bases between them. In DNA form, the CDR3 reads TGTGCCATCAGTGAGGGACCGCTCGGGCAGTTCTTC. As protein: CAISEGPLGQFF.

The chain links TRBV15 to TRBJ2-2, with D perhaps TRBD1 or TRBD2 (5 bases each). Germline CDR1 is LNHNV and CDR2 is YYDKDF (reference sequence). Trimming stripped 5 bases from V and 0 bases from J, with 13 bases between. This CDR3 comprises 16 residues. This CDR3 reads CATSRWDGPNTGELFF. DNA of the CDR3: TGTGCCACCAGCCGATGGGACGGACCGAACACCGGGGAGCTGTTTTTT.

V is TRBV14 and J is TRBJ2-1; maybe TRBD1 (7 bases). This CDR3 has 13 residues. Looked up from germline, CDR1 is SGHDN and CDR2 is FVKESK. Trimming took 8 bases from V and 3 from J, leaving 11 bases between them. The CDR3 sequence is CASGGGFYNEQFF. The DNA of the CDR3 is TGTGCCAGCGGAGGGGGCTTCTACAATGAGCAGTTCTTC.

V gene TRBV25-1 combines with J gene TRBJ2-1; 7 bases fit TRBD2. Germline assignment: CDR1 MGHDK and CDR2 SYGVNS. J lost 5 bases, V lost 7 bases, and 8 bases had no gene match. The CDR3 consists of 14 residues. The CDR3 sequence: CASTASGGDNEQFF. As DNA, the CDR3 is TGTGCCAGCACCGCTAGCGGAGGGGACAATGAGCAGTTCTTC.

J is TRBJ2-3 and V is TRBV5-8, with TRBD1 as a possible D gene (5 bases). The CDR3 is 16 amino acids. V was pared by 0 bases and J by 0 bases, with 11 bases between. The germline gives CDR1 SGHTS, CDR2 YDEGEE. CDR3 coding DNA: TGTGCCAGCAGCTTGGGGCAGGGCCTTAGCACAGATACGCAGTATTTT. It translates to CASSLGQGLSTDTQYF.

The CDR3 here is CASSESGREGGNTIYF. CDR3 nucleotides: TGTGCCAGCAGTGAATCCGGCAGGGAAGGAGGAAACACCATATATTTT. The rearrangement uses TRBV2 and TRBJ1-3; tentative D call: TRBD1 (5 bases). V lost 2 bases, J lost 4 bases, and 15 bases lay in between. This CDR3 is built from 16 residues. The V gene's germline CDR1 is SNHLY and CDR2 FYNNEI.

The chain carries TRBV7-9 and TRBJ2-5; a weak D match, TRBD2 (7 bases). Germline CDR1 reads SEHNR; CDR2 reads FQNEAQ (reference sequence). The CDR3 has 15 residues. V gave up 4 bases and J gave up 5 bases, with 17 bases separating them. In DNA form, the CDR3 reads TGTGCCAGCAGCTCGCCCGGAGGGGGGGGTGAGACCCAGTACTTC. It specifies CASSSPGGGGETQYF.

Details on this clone: Other DNA sequences in this specimen translate into the identical CDR3. This rearrangement joins TRBV5-4 to TRBJ2-5; 9 bases are shared with TRBD1. Germline trimming cut 0 bases from V and 5 bases from J; bases unmatched to any gene: 2. The CDR3 runs 14 residues. Germline V gene sequence: CDR1 SGHNT, CDR2 YYREEE (reference sequence). The CDR3 coding sequence is TGTGCCAGCAGCTTGGGACAGGGGGTGGAGACCCAGTACTTC. Residues: CASSLGQGVETQYF.

This clone was counted once. The chain recombines TRBV19 with TRBJ2-7; D gene uncertain. CDR3 length: 11 residues. The V gene's germline CDR1 is LNHDA and CDR2 SQIVND (reference sequence). V lost 4 bases, J lost 5 bases, and 6 bases lay in between. CDR3 protein: CASSTAHEQYF. In DNA form, the CDR3 reads TGTGCCAGTAGTACCGCGCACGAGCAGTACTTC.

This chain joins TRBV2 and TRBJ2-5; TRBD2 matches at 7 bases. V lost 2 bases and J lost 7; bases outside the gene matches: 4. Looked up from germline, CDR1 is SNHLY and CDR2 is FYNNEI. The CDR3 is 13 residues long. The CDR3, as DNA: TGTGCCAGCAGTGAAAAGAGGGAGGGGACCCAGTACTTC. Translated, it gives CASSEKREGTQYF.

The chain has TRBV4-1 and TRBJ1-6, with TRBD1 as a possible D gene (5 bases). Trimming removed 2 bases from V and 6 bases from J, with 14 bases in between. This CDR3 contains 16 residues. The germline CDR1 and CDR2 sequences are MGHRA and YSYEKL. CDR3 residues: CASSQTGTVLNSPLHF. CDR3 nucleotides: TGCGCCAGCAGCCAAACCGGGACGGTACTTAATTCACCCCTCCACTTT.

This rearrangement joins TRBV9 to TRBJ2-2; D uncertain. The CDR3 loop spans 14 amino acids. V shed 4 bases and J shed 3 bases, with 10 bases lying between them. The germline V gene has CDR1 SGDLS and CDR2 YYNGEE. The CDR3 region has the DNA TGTGCCAGCAGCCCCGGGTCATACACCGGGGAGCTGTTTTTT. This codes for CASSPGSYTGELFF.

The chain has TRBV11-2 and TRBJ2-1; TRBD2 matches at 9 bases. The length of the CDR3 is 16 residues. Looked up from germline, CDR1 is SGHAT and CDR2 is FQNNGV. V dropped 5 bases and J dropped 9; count of bases not matched to a gene: 14. CDR3 sequence: CASSVLAGTGGGEQFF. CDR3 nucleotide sequence: TGTGCCAGCAGCGTACTAGCGGGCACCGGGGGGGGTGAGCAGTTCTTC.

CDR3 protein: CASSLEGLGYTF. The DNA for the CDR3 is TGTGCCAGCAGCTTAGAAGGGTTGGGCTACACCTTC. The chain recombines TRBV7-9 with TRBJ1-2; no definite D call. Germline assignment: CDR1 SEHNR and CDR2 FQNEAQ (reference sequence). Trimming took 1 base from V and 8 from J, leaving 8 bases between them. The CDR3 is 12 residues long.

A single count supports this clone. This chain uses TRBV7-2 with TRBJ2-5; TRBD2 aligns across 11 bases. The CDR3 totals 16 residues. The V and J ends lost 5 bases and 1 base, in that order; junction bases with no gene match: 6. CDR1 is SGHTA, CDR2 FQGNSA, per germline. The CDR3 region is CASSIRLAGLQETQYF. Here the CDR3 DNA reads TGTGCCAGCAGCATACGACTAGCGGGACTCCAAGAGACCCAGTACTTC.

The genes are TRBV9 and TRBJ2-2, with TRBD2 identical over 8 bases. Germline lookup yields CDR1 SGDLS and CDR2 YYNGEE. With 3 bases clipped from V and 5 bases from J, the junction kept 3 bases outside the gene matches. The CDR3 consists of 14 residues. The CDR3 DNA follows: TGTGCCAGCAGCGAGGGACTAGTAACCGGGGAGCTGTTTTTT. The encoded protein is CASSEGLVTGELFF.

V usage is TRBV7-2 and J usage is TRBJ2-7; weak D call: TRBD2 (5 bases). With 6 bases removed from V and 6 bases from J, the gap between germline ends came to 15 bases. CDR1 is SGHTA and CDR2 is FQGNSA in the germline V gene. The CDR3 is made up of 13 amino acids. The DNA for the CDR3 is TGTGCCAGCAGTCTAGCAGGCCTCGGCGAGCAGTACTTC. Its translation is CASSLAGLGEQYF. The variable domain in full, with the rest retrieved from reference TRBV7-2 and TRBJ2-7, is GAGVSQSPSNKVTEKGKDVELRCDPISGHTALYWYRQSLGQGLEFLIYFQGNSAPDKSGLPSDRFSAERTGGSVSTLTIQRTQQEDSAVYLCASSLAGLGEQYFGPGTRLTVT.

The chain employs TRBV4-1 and TRBJ2-3; 12 bases agree with TRBD2. The CDR3 is 16 residues long. Trimming removed 1 base from V and 6 bases from J; junction bases left unmatched: 5. Germline V gene lookup returns CDR1 MGHRA and CDR2 YSYEKL. The CDR3 coding sequence is TGCGCCAGCAGCCAAGGAAGAACTAGCGGGGGGGATACGCAGTATTTT. Translating it yields CASSQGRTSGGDTQYF.

In DNA form, the CDR3 reads TGTGCCAGCAGCTTTCCTAGCGGGAGGGCCAGCTCCTACGAGCAGTACTTC. This translates into CASSFPSGRASSYEQYF. The V call is TRBV7-2, the J call TRBJ2-7; 12 nucleotides agree with TRBD2. Trimming at V came to 3 bases and at J to 0 bases, leaving 6 bases not matched to a gene. The CDR3 totals 17 residues. Looked up from germline, CDR1 is SGHTA and CDR2 is FQGNSA.

The chain has TRBV30 and TRBJ1-1, with 7 bases fitting TRBD1. Germline V gene data show CDR1 as GTSNPN and CDR2 as SVGIG (reference sequence). CDR3 length: 14 residues. V was pared by 3 bases and J by 10 bases, with 14 bases of the junction left unmatched. The CDR3 DNA is TGTGCCTGGAGCCAACGGACAGGAAGGGATGTAGCTTTCTTT. Its translation is CAWSQRTGRDVAFF.

V is TRBV28 and J is TRBJ2-1, with 8 bases aligning to TRBD2. Germline trimming cut 7 bases from V and 3 bases from J; bases unmatched to any gene: 8. This CDR3 spans 15 amino acids. Germline CDR1 and CDR2: MDHEN and SYDVKM. CDR3 DNA sequence: TGTGCCAGCAATTTCCGGGGGGGCCTCTACAATGAGCAGTTCTTC. Its translation: CASNFRGGLYNEQFF.

The chain recombines TRBV2 with TRBJ2-7, with 8 bases fitting TRBD1. V lost 11 bases to trimming and J lost 7 bases; unmatched junction nucleotides: 13. The CDR3 contains 13 residues. Germline V gene data show CDR1 as SNHLY and CDR2 as FYNNEI. CDR3 region: CAHGTTGVGEQYF. The CDR3 DNA reads TGTGCCCACGGAACGACAGGGGTGGGTGAGCAGTACTTC.

The gene calls are TRBV6-1 and TRBJ2-7; TRBD1 matches at 8 bases. In germline, CDR1 is MNHNS, CDR2 SASEGT. V was clipped by 5 bases and J by 2 bases; unmatched bases: 8. The CDR3 has 15 residues. The CDR3 region is CASSLGPGGPYEQYF. In nucleotides, the CDR3 is TGTGCCAGCAGTTTGGGTCCAGGGGGCCCCTACGAGCAGTACTTC.